These T cell receptor beta chains were read from a single sample in a study of cytomegalovirus exposure and HLA in healthy donors. Produced via immunoSEQ multiplex PCR; TCRdb's table is partial and in-frame only. In the table there are about 160,000 clones, under 75% of which are singletons. The material sequenced was PBMCs. Receptor source: a man aged 40-55 years in good health and CMV-seropositive. CDR3s include the opening cysteine and the closing phenylalanine or tryptophan. The D gene is left open where the match is weak. Part of the rows lack a size; the others show once, few, many or a class for expanded clones.

j_gene | abundance | v_gene | d_gene | CDR3aa | CDR3nt
TRBJ1-5 | - | TRBV7-9 | - | CASSLTGGRPQHF | TGTGCCAGCAGCTTGACAGGCGGCAGGCCCCAGCATTTT
TRBJ1-5 | - | TRBV19 | - | CATRPGVGSQPQHF | TGTGCCACCCGCCCAGGGGTAGGGAGTCAGCCCCAGCATTTT
TRBJ2-3 | - | TRBV11-3 | - | CASSFTADSFTDTQYF | TGTGCCAGCAGCTTCACGGCAGACTCCTTCACAGATACGCAGTATTTT
TRBJ1-4 | - | TRBV16 | TRBD1 | CASSPRDRATNERLFF | TGTGCCAGCAGCCCAAGGGACAGAGCGACTAATGAAAGACTGTTTTTT
TRBJ2-5 | - | TRBV27 | - | CASSPGDRETQYF | TGTGCCAGCAGCCCGGGGGACAGAGAGACCCAGTACTTC
TRBJ2-7 | - | TRBV7-9 | TRBD1 | CASSPKGTGGYEQYF | TGTGCCAGCAGCCCAAAAGGGACAGGGGGCTACGAGCAGTACTTC
TRBJ2-3 | - | TRBV27 | TRBD2 | CASSLQRGGSTDTQYF | TGTGCCAGCAGCCTACAGCGGGGGGGGTCCACAGATACGCAGTATTTT
TRBJ1-2 | - | TRBV6-5 | TRBD1 | CASSYGQGVYGYTF | TGTGCCAGCAGTTACGGACAGGGGGTTTATGGCTACACCTTC
TRBJ2-1 | - | TRBV19 | TRBD2 | CASSSTLAVEQFF | TGTGCCAGTAGCAGCACACTAGCGGTTGAGCAGTTCTTC
TRBJ2-7 | - | TRBV6-6 | - | CASNPRGPYEQYF | TGTGCCAGCAACCCCAGGGGTCCCTACGAGCAGTACTTC
TRBJ1-4 | - | TRBV14 | - | CASSLRVREKLFF | TGTGCCAGCAGCTTGAGGGTGAGGGAAAAACTGTTTTTT
TRBJ1-5 | - | TRBV28 | - | CASTLGGAPQPQHF | TGTGCCAGCACCCTGGGGGGGGCTCCTCAGCCCCAGCATTTT
TRBJ1-2 | - | TRBV7-9 | TRBD1 | CASSLDRENYGYTF | TGTGCCAGCAGCTTGGACAGGGAAAACTATGGCTACACCTTC
TRBJ1-1 | - | TRBV14 | - | CASSPGTSGGSFF | TGTGCCAGCAGCCCAGGGACGTCCGGGGGAAGTTTCTTT
TRBJ2-7 | once | TRBV30 | - | CAWSVSGRGQIRGQYF | TGTGCCTGGAGTGTATCGGGGCGGGGACAGATCCGCGGGCAGTACTTC
TRBJ1-4 | - | TRBV5-5 | - | CASSVQVDKLFF | TGTGCCAGCAGCGTACAGGTGGACAAACTGTTTTTT
TRBJ2-1 | - | TRBV12-5 | - | CASGLVGDEQFF | TGTGCTAGTGGTTTGGTAGGGGATGAGCAGTTCTTC
TRBJ2-3 | - | TRBV5-1 | TRBD1 | CASSVTGVTSTDTQYF | TGCGCCAGCAGCGTGACAGGGGTTACTAGCACAGATACGCAGTATTTT
TRBJ2-1 | - | TRBV5-8 | - | CASSFWTANEQFF | TGTGCCAGCAGCTTTTGGACAGCAAATGAGCAGTTCTTC
TRBJ1-1 | - | TRBV10-3 | - | CAISGVRSNTEAFF | TGTGCCATCAGTGGGGTCAGGTCGAACACTGAAGCTTTCTTT
TRBJ1-2 | few | TRBV28 | - | CASSLERASYGYTF | TGTGCCAGCAGTTTAGAGCGCGCAAGCTATGGCTACACCTTC
TRBJ1-6 | - | TRBV7-2 | - | CASSSRPSSYNSPLHF | TGTGCCAGCAGCTCCAGGCCGAGCTCCTATAATTCACCCCTCCACTTT
TRBJ2-1 | - | TRBV4-3 | - | CASSQEVSGDQQFF | TGCGCCAGCAGCCAGGAGGTTAGCGGTGACCAGCAGTTCTTC
TRBJ1-5 | - | TRBV15 | - | CATSRVTGSGQPQHF | TGTGCCACCAGCAGAGTAACAGGGTCGGGCCAGCCCCAGCATTTT
TRBJ2-7 | - | TRBV7-2 | TRBD1 | CASSLAGTDVHEQYF | TGTGCCAGCAGCTTAGCCGGGACAGATGTCCACGAGCAGTACTTC